This T cell receptor beta chain was sequenced for a study of long-term antiretroviral therapy in people with HIV. Study-wide background: The 2015 immediate-ART recommendation was preceded by the earliest samples by about a decade.

The assay used was immunoSEQ (version v3.0), run at survey level. The protocol was immunoSEQ multiplex PCR, while the TCRdb copy is restricted to in-frame clones and leaves out a portion. The sample lists approximately 35,000 clones; 70% to 90% were seen once. The germline CDR1 and CDR2 sequences are KGHSH and LQKENI. V was shortened by 6 bases and J by 2 bases, with 7 bases between the two germline ends. The CDR3 has 12 residues. The chain carries TRBV18 and TRBJ1-1; perhaps TRBD1 as D (5 bases). This receptor was taken from a young man with HIV. The material sequenced was unsorted PBMCs, taken 2.2 years after starting antiretroviral therapy. The CDR3 reads CASSGGNTEAFF. CDR3 nucleotide sequence: TGTGCCAGCTCTGGGGGTAACACTGAAGCTTTCTTT.